The following is a T cell receptor (beta chain) sequence with its context. Its target is not known. The primer mix had 60 Vbeta and 13 Jbeta primers. Sequencing was performed with immunoSEQ multiplex PCR; in TCRdb, only in-frame clones are kept and a portion is missing. Among roughly 55,000 clones listed, 60% to 80% were seen once. With 1 base clipped from V and 3 bases from J, the junction kept 2 bases outside the gene matches. The CDR3 is 14 amino acids. The germline V gene encodes CDR1 LGHNA and CDR2 YSLEER. The data were taken from a study of cytomegalovirus exposure and HLA in healthy donors. Whole-study results and caveats: An apparent linkage of common viral pathogens to several of the most significant clusters emerged in a later analysis. Researchers reported in a later analysis that a missense DCLRE1C variant was tied to TCR beta V- and J-gene trimming.

This TCR derives from a female donor in good health and CMV-seronegative. V is TRBV4-3 and J is TRBJ2-7; 8 bases agree with TRBD1. Sequencing input: PBMCs. The DNA of the CDR3 is TGCGCCAGCAGCCAAGGGACAGGGCGCTACGAGCAGTACTTC. This codes for CASSQGTGRYEQYF.